What follows are 14 T cell receptor beta chains derived from one specimen sequenced in a study of T-cell memory formation after mild COVID-19. From the 5' RACE reads, TCRdb called clonotypes with MiXCR, one entry per CDR3 protein. The sample lists 270,000 or so distinct CDR3 sequences, more than 15% occurring once. Sequenced: PBMCs or a T cell subset sorted from them (not recorded which). The receptors were sampled from a man aged 18 to 30 who had mild COVID-19 (a few samples of this study predate the infection). Cell type and time point are not known.

The chain joins TRBV19 to TRBJ1-2, with D perhaps matching TRBD1 (6 bases). V was clipped by 4 bases and J by 4 bases, with 13 bases between them. Germline CDR1 reads LNHDA; CDR2 reads SQIVND (reference sequence). This CDR3 has 14 residues. The CDR3 reads CASSTGERVYGYTF. CDR3 nucleotides: TGTGCCAGTAGTACAGGGGAGAGAGTCTATGGCTACACCTTC.

Only a few counts were recorded for this clonotype. The rearrangement links TRBV7-2 to TRBJ1-2; no clear D. Trimming pared 4 bases from V and 8 bases from J, leaving 14 bases between. The CDR3 runs 13 residues. The germline gives CDR1 SGHTA, CDR2 FQGNSA. The CDR3 region is CASSSIILWGYTF. In DNA form, the CDR3 reads TGTGCCAGCAGCTCCATTATATTGTGGGGCTACACCTTC.

The rearrangement joins TRBV7-2 to TRBJ2-7; possibly TRBD1 for D (6 bases). CDR3 size: 15 residues. Germline V gives CDR1 SGHTA, CDR2 FQGNSA. Trimming took 5 bases from V and 0 from J, leaving 14 bases between them. CDR3 sequence: CASSPGAGPSYEQYV. CDR3 in DNA: TGTGCCAGCAGCCCAGGGGCAGGCCCCTCCTACGAGCAGTACGTC.

This clonotype was found many times. The chain combines TRBV29-1 with TRBJ2-3; D is uncertain. Germline CDR1 SQVTM, CDR2 ANQGSEA. The CDR3 length is 14 residues. V was trimmed by 2 bases and J by 1 base, leaving 10 bases between them. CDR3 residues: CSVEKGLGTDTQYF. The CDR3 nucleotides are TGCAGCGTTGAAAAGGGCCTCGGCACAGATACGCAGTATTTT.

The chain couples TRBV4-3 to TRBJ2-3; TRBD1 matches 9 bases. V lost 4 bases, J lost 2 bases, and 4 bases stayed unmatched. The CDR3 consists of 15 residues. Per the germline V gene, CDR1 is LGHNA and CDR2 is YSLEER. DNA of the CDR3: TGCGCCAGCAGCCCCACAGGGGGCCACACAGATACGCAGTATTTT. As protein: CASSPTGGHTDTQYF.

This clonotype appeared a few times. This rearrangement joins TRBV4-3 to TRBJ2-5; D not certain. Trimming took off 1 base at V and 1 base at J, with 4 bases between the two ends. Germline values: CDR1 LGHNA, CDR2 YSLEER. The CDR3 extends over 13 amino acids. The CDR3 sequence: CASSQGGQETQYF. In nucleotides, the CDR3 is TGCGCCAGCAGCCAAGGGGGCCAAGAGACCCAGTACTTC.

The chain is built from TRBV7-7 and TRBJ2-1; TRBD1 is a possible D gene (5 bases). With 0 bases removed from V and 9 bases from J, the gap between germline ends came to 12 bases. CDR1 and CDR2 (germline): SSHAT, FNYEAQ (reference sequence). The CDR3 is 14 residues long. Here the CDR3 reads CASSLAGARSEQFF. The CDR3 DNA reads as TGTGCCAGCAGCTTAGCAGGGGCCAGAAGTGAGCAGTTCTTC.

This clonotype was observed a few times. This chain links TRBV11-2 with TRBJ2-3; D gene uncertain. V lost 5 bases and J lost 1, with 13 bases in between. The CDR3 is 15 amino acids. The germline V gene has CDR1 SGHAT and CDR2 FQNNGV. The CDR3, as DNA: TGTGCCAGCAGCGCGACCCCCGAAGGCACAGATACGCAGTATTTT. Protein sequence: CASSATPEGTDTQYF.

The V and J genes are TRBV6-6 and TRBJ2-7, with 11 bases identical to TRBD1. Germline V gene lookup returns CDR1 MNHNY and CDR2 SVGAGI (reference sequence). After removal of 6 bases from V and 3 bases from J, the junction contained 4 bases not matched to a gene. The CDR3 consists of 14 residues. The CDR3 DNA sequence: TGTGCCAGCAGGAGGACAGGGGGCAACTACGAGCAGTACTTC. Translated: CASRRTGGNYEQYF.

The J gene is TRBJ2-3, the V gene TRBV5-1, with D unresolved. This CDR3 spans 15 amino acids. Germline loops: CDR1 SGHRS, CDR2 YFSETQ. V lost 4 bases and J 0 bases, leaving 12 bases between the germline ends. CDR3 protein: CASSVQTGSTDTQYF. DNA of the CDR3: TGCGCCAGCAGCGTACAGACTGGCAGCACAGATACGCAGTATTTT. The whole variable domain, filled in from reference TRBV5-1 and TRBJ2-3, reads KAGVTQTPRYLIKTRGQQVTLSCSPISGHRSVSWYQQTPGQGLQFLFEYFSETQRNKGNFPGRFSGRQFSNSRSEMNVSTLELGDSALYLCASSVQTGSTDTQYFGPGTRLTVL.

J is TRBJ2-5 and V is TRBV4-1, with D possibly matching TRBD1 (9 bases). This CDR3 is built from 17 residues. Looked up from germline, CDR1 is MGHRA and CDR2 is YSYEKL. Trimming cost V 1 base and J 2 bases, with 17 bases left between them. The chain's CDR3 is CASSQAQGAGGQETQYF. CDR3 sequence (DNA): TGCGCCAGCAGCCAAGCACAGGGGGCGGGAGGACAAGAGACCCAGTACTTC.

J is TRBJ2-7 and V is TRBV2; the D gene is possibly TRBD1 (6 bases). Germline V gene lookup returns CDR1 SNHLY and CDR2 FYNNEI. The CDR3 contains 13 residues. Between the trimmed V and J ends, which lost 4 bases and 4 bases, there was a span of 11 bases. The CDR3 sequence is CASSARGLYEQYV. The DNA of the CDR3 is TGTGCCAGCAGTGCCAGGGGCCTATACGAGCAGTACGTC.

The chain links TRBV29-1 to TRBJ1-2, with 9 bases identical to TRBD1. J lost 3 bases, V lost 8 bases, and 4 bases had no gene match. CDR1 is SQVTM and CDR2 is ANQGSEA in the germline V gene. The CDR3 is 12 amino acids. The CDR3 coding sequence is TGCAGCAGCGACAGGGGGGACTATGGCTACACCTTC. This gives the protein CSSDRGDYGYTF.

The chain carries TRBV6-1 and TRBJ2-1, with 7 bases fitting TRBD1. The ends lost 6 bases at V and 5 bases at J; junction bases unmatched: 7. Germline loops: CDR1 MNHNS, CDR2 SASEGT. The CDR3 consists of 14 residues. The CDR3 loop is CASRRDSLDNEQFF. The CDR3 nucleotides read TGTGCCAGCAGAAGGGACAGTTTGGACAATGAGCAGTTCTTC.